A selection of T cell receptor beta chains follows, all from one sample in a study of blood T cell repertoires in COVID-19. The repertoire was sequenced with immunoSEQ multiplex PCR; TCRdb's copy has only in-frame clones and lacks some. The data show some 120,000 clones, with around 85% seen just once and approximately 17% held by the top ten. The sample was peripheral blood. The receptors stem from a young man with COVID-19, enrolled during active disease. Each CDR3 is given with its conserved first and last residue. D genes are given only for firm matches. Size values are once, few and many counts, or a class for expanded clones, and some rows have none.

>TRBJ1-2|TRBV19|NA|NA|14
TGTGCCAGTAGTATGAGCCTTAAAGAGCCCCGGTGGACCTTC
CASSMSLKEPRWTF
>TRBJ1-1|TRBV28|NA|NA|14
TGTGCCAGCAGTTTTTTTTCGGGGTATGGTGAAGCTTTCTTT
CASSFFSGYGEAFF
>TRBJ1-2|TRBV6-6|few|NA|13
TGTGCCAGCAGTATCTCCTACAACTATGGCTACACCTTC
CASSISYNYGYTF
>TRBJ2-5|TRBV5-4|NA|NA|13
TGTGCCAGCAGCTTAGCGGGTGGAGAGACCCAGTACTTC
CASSLAGGETQYF
>TRBJ2-5|TRBV6-5|NA|TRBD2|14
TGTGCCAGCCGTAGCGGGGGTAACCAAGAGACCCAGTACTTC
CASRSGGNQETQYF
>TRBJ2-2|TRBV10-1|NA|TRBD1|14
TGCGCCAGCTCTAACAGGGGCGTCACCGGGGAGCTGTTTTTT
CASSNRGVTGELFF
>TRBJ2-1|TRBV18|once|TRBD2|17
TGTGCCAGCTCCCCCCCACGAGCGGGAGGCGGCTACAATGAGCAGTTCTTC
CASSPPRAGGGYNEQFF
>TRBJ1-5|TRBV6-5|NA|NA|14
TGTGCCAGCCGCATGGGGGGTGCCAATCAGCCCCAGCATTTT
CASRMGGANQPQHF
>TRBJ2-4|TRBV5-5|NA|NA|14
TGTGCCAGCAGCTTCGAACAGGGTATAAACATTCAGTACTTC
CASSFEQGINIQYF
>TRBJ1-3|TRBV6-5|NA|NA|15
TGTGCCAGCAGTTACTCCGGGAGCTCTGGAAACACCATATATTTT
CASSYSGSSGNTIYF
>TRBJ2-7|TRBV7-9|few|NA|13
TGTGCCAGCAGCACATCAGAATCCTACGAGCAGTACTTC
CASSTSESYEQYF
>TRBJ1-4|TRBV6-6|NA|TRBD1|15
TGTGCCAGCAGTTACAGTTCAGGGGGTAATGAAAAACTGTTTTTT
CASSYSSGGNEKLFF
>TRBJ2-3|TRBV27|NA|TRBD2|15
TGTGCCAGCAGCTTGGGACTAGCGGAAGGAGATACGCAGTATTTT
CASSLGLAEGDTQYF
>TRBJ1-5|TRBV28|few|NA|12
TGTGCCAGCAGTCCTTGGGGCCAGCCCCAGCATTTT
CASSPWGQPQHF
>TRBJ2-2|TRBV7-3|once|TRBD1|15
TGTGCCAGCAGCCGGAATACAGGGGTTGGCGGGGAGCTGTTTTTT
CASSRNTGVGGELFF
>TRBJ2-1|TRBV6-5|once|TRBD2|15
TGTGCCAGCAGCCCAAGCGGGGGGGCGTTATTTGAGCAGTTCTTC
CASSPSGGALFEQFF
>TRBJ2-3|TRBV6-5|NA|TRBD2|16
TGTGCCAGCAGTTACTCCGGGACTAGCGGCTTAGATACGCAGTATTTT
CASSYSGTSGLDTQYF
>TRBJ2-5|TRBV18|NA|NA|14
TGTGCCAGCTCACCACTGAGGGTCACGGAGACCCAGTACTTC
CASSPLRVTETQYF
>TRBJ2-2|TRBV9|NA|TRBD2|17
TGTGCCAGCAGCGTAGCAGATAGCGGGAGTAAAACCGGGGAGCTGTTTTTT
CASSVADSGSKTGELFF
>TRBJ1-1|TRBV18|NA|NA|13
TGTGCCAGCTCGGTTCACGAGGACACTGAAGCTTTCTTT
CASSVHEDTEAFF
>TRBJ2-3|TRBV5-1|NA|NA|13
TGCGCCAGCAGCTTGGATAGTCCAGATACGCAGTATTTT
CASSLDSPDTQYF
>TRBJ2-7|TRBV9|NA|NA|13
TGTGCCAGCAGCGTAGTCGAGGGCTACGAGCAGTACTTC
CASSVVEGYEQYF
>TRBJ2-7|TRBV2|NA|TRBD2|14
TGTGCCAGCAGGCGAAGTGGGGGGGCCTACGAGCAGTACTTC
CASRRSGGAYEQYF
>TRBJ2-3|TRBV4-1|NA|TRBD2|16
TGCGCCAGCAGCCAAGAGACTAGCGGGTCCGCAGATACGCAGTATTTT
CASSQETSGSADTQYF
>TRBJ1-5|TRBV11-3|NA|NA|16
TGTGCCAGCAGCTTGCTGGCCCCTGTCCAAGATCAGCCCCAGCATTTT
CASSLLAPVQDQPQHF
>TRBJ2-7|TRBV28|NA|NA|15
TGTGCCAGCAGTTTATGGGACAGAAGCTCCTACGAGCAGTACTTC
CASSLWDRSSYEQYF
>TRBJ2-6|TRBV24-1|NA|TRBD1|18
TGTGCCACCAGTGATTCTTCGACAGGGGGCTATGGGGCCAACGTCCTGACTTTC
CATSDSSTGGYGANVLTF
>TRBJ1-3|TRBV9|NA|NA|13
TGTGCCAGCAGCGAATATCCTGGAAACACCATATATTTT
CASSEYPGNTIYF
>TRBJ2-7|TRBV14|once|NA|15
TGTGCCAGCAGCCTCCTTGACACTGGTCCCTACGAGCAGTACTTC
CASSLLDTGPYEQYF
>TRBJ2-1|TRBV7-6|NA|TRBD2|18
TGTGCCAGCAGCTTAGAAACTAGCGGCCTGAGCTCCTACAATGAGCAGTTCTTC
CASSLETSGLSSYNEQFF
>TRBJ1-2|TRBV4-1|NA|NA|17
TGCGCCAGCAGCCAAGATTGGGGAGTAGTACTGAACTATGGCTACACCTTC
CASSQDWGVVLNYGYTF
>TRBJ2-5|TRBV19|NA|NA|14
TGTGCCAGTAGTCAACCGGGGAACCAAGAGACCCAGTACTTC
CASSQPGNQETQYF